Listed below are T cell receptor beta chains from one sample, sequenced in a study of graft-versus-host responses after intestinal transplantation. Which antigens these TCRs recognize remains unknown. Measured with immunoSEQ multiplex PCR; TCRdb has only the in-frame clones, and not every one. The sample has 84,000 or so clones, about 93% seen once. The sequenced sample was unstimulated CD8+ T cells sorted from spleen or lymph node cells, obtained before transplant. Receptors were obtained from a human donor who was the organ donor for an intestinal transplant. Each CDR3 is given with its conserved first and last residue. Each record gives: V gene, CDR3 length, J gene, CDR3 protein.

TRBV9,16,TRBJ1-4,CASSPLGHPQREKLFF
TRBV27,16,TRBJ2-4,CASSLEHLLAKNIQYF
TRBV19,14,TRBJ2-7,CASSITSDSYEQYF
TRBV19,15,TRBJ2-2,CASSILAGVAGELFF
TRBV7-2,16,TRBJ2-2,CASSLFRRGPHGELFF
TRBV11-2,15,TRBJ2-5,CASWEGRGGSETQYF
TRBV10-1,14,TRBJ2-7,CASSEGDRGHEQYF
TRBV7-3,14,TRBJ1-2,CASSPSRGLYGYTF
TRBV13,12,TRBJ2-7,CASSSQGVEQYF
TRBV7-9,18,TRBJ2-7,CASSLNRPSGRIDYEQYF
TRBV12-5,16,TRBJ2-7,CASGLVRPGLTYEQYF
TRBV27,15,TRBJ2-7,CASSLGRTEYYEQYF
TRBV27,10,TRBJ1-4,CASSSCGGWF
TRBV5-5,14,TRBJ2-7,CASIEYWGHYEQYF
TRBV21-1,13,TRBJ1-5,CASSKLLSEPQHF
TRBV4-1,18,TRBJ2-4,CASSRPARQGWVWPVQYF
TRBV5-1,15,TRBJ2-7,CASSSDGQVTYEQYF
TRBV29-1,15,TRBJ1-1,CGIGTDALLNTEAFF
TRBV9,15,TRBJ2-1,CASSAQGSSYNEQFF
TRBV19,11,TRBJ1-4,CASGRGEKLFF
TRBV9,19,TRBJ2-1,CASSAPRWGGGGPSNEQFF